The 12 T cell receptor beta chains reported below all come from one sample, sequenced in a study of cytomegalovirus exposure and HLA in healthy donors. The PCR contained 60 Vbeta and 13 Jbeta primers. Sequenced by immunoSEQ multiplex PCR; TCRdb stores in-frame clones only, minus some. This sample carries over 150,000 clones, about 81% of them seen once, and the ten largest clones take 6% to 8%. The sequencing input was PBMCs. These TCRs come from a woman in her 50s in good health and CMV-seropositive.

The chain uses TRBV18 and TRBJ2-5; 10 bases line up with TRBD2. V dropped 6 bases and J dropped 5; count of bases not matched to a gene: 6. Germline V gene lookup returns CDR1 KGHSH and CDR2 LQKENI. The CDR3 runs to 14 residues. The CDR3, as DNA: TGTGCCAGCTCTCCTAGCGGGAGTCATGAGACCCAGTACTTC. Encoded protein: CASSPSGSHETQYF.

This clone was detected only a few times. J is TRBJ2-3 and V is TRBV7-9; TRBD2 matches 12 bases. CDR1 is SEHNR, CDR2 FQNEAQ, per germline (reference sequence). The J segment lost 3 bases and the V segment lost 0 bases, leaving 1 base of the junction unmatched. The CDR3 length is 16 residues. The CDR3 is CASSLALAGGTDTQYF. In nucleotides, the CDR3 is TGTGCCAGCAGCTTAGCGCTAGCGGGGGGGACAGATACGCAGTATTTT.

Note on this clone: Other nucleotide sequences from this sample produce the same CDR3. The genes are TRBV29-1 and TRBJ2-5, with 12 nucleotides matching TRBD2. This CDR3 region has 15 residues. The junction had 8 bases not matched to a gene; V was cut back by 4 bases and J by 5 bases. The germline gives CDR1 SQVTM, CDR2 ANQGSEA. As DNA, the CDR3 is TGCAGCGTTGTCCTAGCGGGGGGGCCGGGTGAGACCCAGTACTTC. Encoded protein: CSVVLAGGPGETQYF.

This chain connects TRBV6-5 to TRBJ2-7; possible D gene TRBD1, 6 bases. There are 14 residues in the CDR3. Trimming removed 2 bases at V and 4 bases at J, with 12 bases between. The V gene's germline CDR1 is MNHEY and CDR2 SVGAGI. Here the CDR3 DNA reads TGTGCCAGCAGTTACGGACAGAACCATTACGAGCAGTACTTC. This encodes CASSYGQNHYEQYF.

The rearrangement joins TRBV4-3 to TRBJ2-1; the match to TRBD2 covers 10 bases. Losses at the gene ends were 3 bases for V and 9 bases for J; bases not matched to a gene: 8. The CDR3 has 15 residues. CDR1 and CDR2 (germline): LGHNA, YSLEER. The CDR3 coding sequence is TGCGCCAGCAGCCACATAGCGGGGGGCGGTGGTGAGCAGTTCTTC. Protein product: CASSHIAGGGGEQFF.

The chain is built from TRBV7-2 and TRBJ2-5; the D is unclear. V dropped 5 bases and J dropped 5 bases, with 15 bases sitting between them. The CDR3 is made up of 14 amino acids. Germline CDR1 SGHTA, CDR2 FQGNSA. The CDR3 region is CASSPAKRPETQYF. As DNA, the CDR3 is TGTGCCAGCAGCCCCGCGAAGCGCCCTGAGACCCAGTACTTC.

The CDR3 DNA is TGTGCCAGCAGCTTAGCAGCTTGGGGCTACACCTTC. Translation: CASSLAAWGYTF. The genes are TRBV7-9 and TRBJ1-2; D remains unclear. V was shortened by 0 bases and J by 8 bases, with 7 bases between the two germline ends. The germline gives CDR1 SEHNR, CDR2 FQNEAQ (reference sequence). There are 12 residues in the CDR3.

The V gene is TRBV5-4, the J gene TRBJ1-3; D uncertain. V was trimmed by 4 bases and J by 0 bases, leaving 14 bases between them. Germline-derived CDR1 and CDR2 are SGHNT and YYREEE (reference sequence). This CDR3 contains 16 residues. The CDR3 DNA reads TGTGCCAGCAGCCAAGAAATACGAGCCTCTGGAAACACCATATATTTT. Amino acid sequence: CASSQEIRASGNTIYF.

This clone has only a few counts. This sequence joins TRBV2 and TRBJ2-1, with a weak D call TRBD1 (6 bases). V lost 3 bases to trimming and J lost 5 bases, with 8 bases between them. This CDR3 region has 13 residues. Germline V gene lookup returns CDR1 SNHLY and CDR2 FYNNEI. The CDR3 DNA reads TGTGCCAGCAGTGATACAGGGAACAATGAGCAGTTCTTC. Encoded protein: CASSDTGNNEQFF.

A word on this clone: A read error may account for a junction end that differs from germline. The J gene is TRBJ2-3, the V gene TRBV15; maybe TRBD2 (7 bases). CDR3 length equals 15 residues. CDR1 and CDR2 from the germline V gene are LNHNV and YYDKDF (reference sequence). For the CDR3, the DNA is TGTGCTACCAGCAAAGCGCTAGGGGGGGCAGATACGCAGTATTTT. Its protein product is CATSKALGGADTQYF.

The chain employs TRBV6-5 and TRBJ2-1; D call uncertain. The CDR3 extends over 13 amino acids. CDR1 is MNHEY, CDR2 SVGAGI, per germline. Between the trimmed V and J ends, which lost 7 bases and 3 bases, there was a span of 10 bases. CDR3 DNA: TGTGCCAGCACCCCACAGAACTACAATGAGCAGTTCTTC. Amino acids: CASTPQNYNEQFF.

The chain couples TRBV19 to TRBJ1-4; 9 bases match TRBD1. V dropped 8 bases and J dropped 7; count of bases not matched to a gene: 11. CDR1 and CDR2 (germline): LNHDA, SQIVND (reference sequence). The CDR3 spans 15 residues. DNA of the CDR3: TGTGCCAGTCGTGACCTTCGACAGGGGGTTGAAAAACTGTTTTTT. Its translation: CASRDLRQGVEKLFF.